This TCR beta chain was documented in a study of blood T cells in healthy people across ages. Per individual sample, total RNA of at least 6 micrograms was extracted. This clonotype occurred a few times. Primers used in a second PCR of about 6 to 11 cycles were a sample-barcoded 5' primer and a J-beta primer mix. TCRdb used MiXCR to reprocess the 5' RACE reads, holding one entry per CDR3 protein. Of hundreds of thousands of distinct CDR3 sequences listed, around 42% are singletons. This CDR3 comprises 14 residues. Germline assignment: CDR1 SGDLS and CDR2 YYNGEE. Trimming removed 4 bases at V and 5 bases at J, with 15 bases between.

The specimen sequenced was blood. The J gene is TRBJ1-2, the V gene TRBV9; D is possibly TRBD1 (6 bases). The clonotype was recovered from a man aged 55 to 69 in good health. CDR3: CASSFSGEKYGYTF. The DNA for the CDR3 is TGTGCCAGCAGCTTTTCAGGGGAGAAGTATGGCTACACCTTC.